Listed here is a single T cell receptor (beta chain). Authors' data handling: Quantification of nucleated cells was approximated via reference gene primer amplification. Clones were sequenced by immunoSEQ multiplex PCR, and TCRdb holds only the in-frame ones, with some missing. Clone size and the V and J calls come from that table; the DNA yielded D and trimming. The repertoire holds 130,000 to 150,000 clones, with about 70% as singletons. These data come from a study of blood T cell repertoires in COVID-19. Study background: Acute and convalescent COVID-19 samples came from the United States, Italy and Spain. The cDNA or gDNA used as material had been derived from T cells, B-cell-depleted T cells, or PBMCs.

Germline V gene data show CDR1 as LNHDA and CDR2 as SQIVND (reference sequence). The ends were cut back, 0 bases at V and 8 bases at J, with 14 bases in the middle. The CDR3 has 15 residues. The clonotype was recovered from a man aged 80 or over with acute or convalescent COVID-19. The sequenced material came from peripheral blood. This chain joins TRBV19 and TRBJ1-5, with D unresolved. The CDR3 region has the DNA TGTGCCAGTAGTATAGATCCCTCCCCAGGCAAGCCCCAGCATTTT. Residues: CASSIDPSPGKPQHF.